The present T cell receptor beta chain was sequenced within a study of cytomegalovirus exposure and HLA in healthy donors. Germline V gene data show CDR1 as MNHNS and CDR2 as SASEGT. The CDR3 covers 15 residues. V shed 8 bases, J shed 4 bases, and the junction held 10 bases outside the gene matches. To note about this clone: The antigen is unknown.

The donors were members of the roughly 120-subject validation cohort (separate from the approximately 730-subject first cohort). Study findings and constraints: The investigators catalogued about 170 TCR beta chains as cytomegalovirus-associated. Reportedly, diagnosis of cytomegalovirus status by the classifier showed high specificity and sensitivity.

Produced via immunoSEQ multiplex PCR; TCRdb's table is partial and in-frame only. This sample has around 34,000 clones, with roughly 93% found just once. This clonotype was obtained from a young man in good health and CMV-seronegative. The chain recombines TRBV6-1 with TRBJ1-1; 10 nucleotides line up with TRBD1. Sequencing was performed on PBMCs. The CDR3 loop reads CASLGTGERGTEAFF. CDR3 bases: TGTGCCAGCCTTGGGACAGGGGAAAGGGGCACTGAAGCTTTCTTT.